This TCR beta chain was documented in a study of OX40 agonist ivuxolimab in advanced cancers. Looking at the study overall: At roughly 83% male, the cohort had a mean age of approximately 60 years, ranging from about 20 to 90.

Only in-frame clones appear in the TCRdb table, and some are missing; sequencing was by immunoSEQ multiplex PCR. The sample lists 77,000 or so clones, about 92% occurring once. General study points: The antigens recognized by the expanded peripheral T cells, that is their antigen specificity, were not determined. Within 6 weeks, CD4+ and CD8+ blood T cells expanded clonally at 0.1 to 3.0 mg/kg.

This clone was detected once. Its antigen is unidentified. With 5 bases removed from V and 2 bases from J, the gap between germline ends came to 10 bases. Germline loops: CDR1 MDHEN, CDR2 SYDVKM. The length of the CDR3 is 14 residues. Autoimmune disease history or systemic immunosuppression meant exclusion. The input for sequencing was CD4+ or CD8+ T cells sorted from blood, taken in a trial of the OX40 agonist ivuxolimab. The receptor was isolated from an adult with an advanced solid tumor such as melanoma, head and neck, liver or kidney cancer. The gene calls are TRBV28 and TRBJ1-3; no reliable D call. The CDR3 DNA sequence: TGTGCCAGCAGTCCCTGGGAAACTGGAAACACCATATATTTT. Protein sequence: CASSPWETGNTIYF.